The 2 T cell receptor beta chains in this list originate from one sample, sequenced in a study of cytomegalovirus exposure and HLA in healthy donors. Use of 60 Vbeta and 13 Jbeta primers characterized the PCR. Profiling relied on immunoSEQ multiplex PCR, and the TCRdb table lists in-frame clones only, not all of them. The data show 90,000 to 120,000 clones, approximately 76% seen once. The sample taken for sequencing was PBMCs. The receptors shown here come from a man younger than 35 in good health and CMV-seronegative.

The chain couples TRBV2 to TRBJ1-5, with D maybe TRBD1 (5 bases). Germline V gene lookup returns CDR1 SNHLY and CDR2 FYNNEI. The CDR3 is made up of 14 amino acids. The V and J ends lost 7 bases and 2 bases respectively, with 12 bases between them. The CDR3 nucleotides are TGTGCCAGCAACCCCGGGGGTGGCAATCAGCCCCAGCATTTT. This sequence encodes CASNPGGGNQPQHF.

This clone turned up a few times. The rearrangement uses TRBV6-6 and TRBJ1-1; possibly TRBD1 for D (5 bases). This CDR3 region has 16 residues. Trimming took 2 bases from V and 2 from J, leaving 15 bases between them. Germline V gives CDR1 MNHNY, CDR2 SVGAGI (reference sequence). Here the CDR3 DNA reads TGTGCCAGCAGTTACGGGGCAGGGATCGTTAACACTGAAGCTTTCTTT. It is translated as CASSYGAGIVNTEAFF.